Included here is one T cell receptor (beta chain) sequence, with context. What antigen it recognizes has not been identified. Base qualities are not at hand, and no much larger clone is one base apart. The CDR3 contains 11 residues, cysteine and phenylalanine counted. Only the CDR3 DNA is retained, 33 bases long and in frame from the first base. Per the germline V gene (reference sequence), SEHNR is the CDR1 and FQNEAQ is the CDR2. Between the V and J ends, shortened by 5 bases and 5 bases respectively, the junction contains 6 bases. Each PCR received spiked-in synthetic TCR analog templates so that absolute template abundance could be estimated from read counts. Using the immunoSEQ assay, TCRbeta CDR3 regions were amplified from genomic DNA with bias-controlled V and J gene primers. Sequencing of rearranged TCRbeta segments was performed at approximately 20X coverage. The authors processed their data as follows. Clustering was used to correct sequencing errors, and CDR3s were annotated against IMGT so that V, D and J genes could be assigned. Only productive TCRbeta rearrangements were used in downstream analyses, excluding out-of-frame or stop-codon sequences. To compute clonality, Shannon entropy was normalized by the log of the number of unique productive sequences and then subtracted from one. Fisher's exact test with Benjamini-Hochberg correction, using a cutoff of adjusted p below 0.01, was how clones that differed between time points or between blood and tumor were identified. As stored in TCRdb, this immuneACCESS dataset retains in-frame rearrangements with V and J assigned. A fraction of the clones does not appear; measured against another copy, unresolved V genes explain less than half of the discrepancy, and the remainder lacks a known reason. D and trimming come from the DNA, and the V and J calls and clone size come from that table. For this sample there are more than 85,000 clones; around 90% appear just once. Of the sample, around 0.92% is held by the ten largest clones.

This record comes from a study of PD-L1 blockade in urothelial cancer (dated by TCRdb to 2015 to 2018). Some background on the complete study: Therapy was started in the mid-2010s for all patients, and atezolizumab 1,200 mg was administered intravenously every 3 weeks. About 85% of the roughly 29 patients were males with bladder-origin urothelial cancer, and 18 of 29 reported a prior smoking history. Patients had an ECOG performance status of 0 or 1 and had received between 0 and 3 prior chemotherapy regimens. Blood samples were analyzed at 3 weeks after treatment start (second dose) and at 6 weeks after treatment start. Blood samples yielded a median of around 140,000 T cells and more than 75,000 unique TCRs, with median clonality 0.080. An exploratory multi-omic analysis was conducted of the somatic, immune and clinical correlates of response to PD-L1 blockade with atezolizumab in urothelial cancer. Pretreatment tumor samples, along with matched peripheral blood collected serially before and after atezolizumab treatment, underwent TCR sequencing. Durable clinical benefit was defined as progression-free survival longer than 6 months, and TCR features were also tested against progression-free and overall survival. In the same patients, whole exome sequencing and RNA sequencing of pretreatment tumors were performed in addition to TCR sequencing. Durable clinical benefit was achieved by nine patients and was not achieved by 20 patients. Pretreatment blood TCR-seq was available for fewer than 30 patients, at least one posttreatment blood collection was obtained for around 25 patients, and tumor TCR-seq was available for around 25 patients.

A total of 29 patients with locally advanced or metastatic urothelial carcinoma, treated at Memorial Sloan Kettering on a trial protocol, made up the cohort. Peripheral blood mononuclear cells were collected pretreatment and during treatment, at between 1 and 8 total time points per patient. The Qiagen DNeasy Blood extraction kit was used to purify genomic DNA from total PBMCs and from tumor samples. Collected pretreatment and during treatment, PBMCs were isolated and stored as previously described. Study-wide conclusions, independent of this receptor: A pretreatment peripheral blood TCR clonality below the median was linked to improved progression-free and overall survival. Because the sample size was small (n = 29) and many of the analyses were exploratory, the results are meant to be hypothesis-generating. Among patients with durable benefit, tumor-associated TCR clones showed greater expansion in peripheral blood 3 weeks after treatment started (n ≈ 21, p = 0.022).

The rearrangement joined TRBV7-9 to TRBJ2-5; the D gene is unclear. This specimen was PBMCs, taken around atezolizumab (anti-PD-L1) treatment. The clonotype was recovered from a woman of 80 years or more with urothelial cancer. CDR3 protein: CASSPSETQYF. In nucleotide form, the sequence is TGTGCCAGCAGCCCGAGTGAGACCCAGTACTTC. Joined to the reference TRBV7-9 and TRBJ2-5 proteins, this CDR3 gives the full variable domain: DTGVSQNPRHKITKRGQNVTFRCDPISEHNRLYWYRQTLGQGPEFLTYFQNEAQLEKSRLLSDRFSAERPKGSFSTLEIQRTEQGDSAMYLCASSPSETQYFGPGTRLLVL.